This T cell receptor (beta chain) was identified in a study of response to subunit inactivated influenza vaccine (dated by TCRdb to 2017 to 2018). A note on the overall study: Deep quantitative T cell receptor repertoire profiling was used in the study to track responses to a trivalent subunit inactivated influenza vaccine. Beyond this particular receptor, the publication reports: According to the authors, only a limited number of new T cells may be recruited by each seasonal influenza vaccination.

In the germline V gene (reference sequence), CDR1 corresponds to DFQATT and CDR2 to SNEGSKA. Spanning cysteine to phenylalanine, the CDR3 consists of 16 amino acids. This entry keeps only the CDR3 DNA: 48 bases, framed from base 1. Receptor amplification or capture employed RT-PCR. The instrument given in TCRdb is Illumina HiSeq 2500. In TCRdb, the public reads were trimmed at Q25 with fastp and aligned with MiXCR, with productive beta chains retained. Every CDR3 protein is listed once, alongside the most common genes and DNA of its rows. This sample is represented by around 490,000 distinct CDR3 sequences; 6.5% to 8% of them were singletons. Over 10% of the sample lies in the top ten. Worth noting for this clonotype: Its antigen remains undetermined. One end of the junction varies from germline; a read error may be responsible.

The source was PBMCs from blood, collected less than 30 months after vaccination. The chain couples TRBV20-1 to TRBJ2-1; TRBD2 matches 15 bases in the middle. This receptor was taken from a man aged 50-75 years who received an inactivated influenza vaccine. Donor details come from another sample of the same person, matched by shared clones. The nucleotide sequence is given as TGCTGTGCTAGAGCCGGACTAGCGGGAGGGTTCAATGAGCAGTTCTTC. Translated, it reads CCARAGLAGGFNEQFF.